One T cell receptor beta chain is described in this entry. What antigen it recognizes has not been identified. No base qualities exist here, and no much larger clone lies one base off it. This sample is part of a study of cytomegalovirus exposure and HLA in healthy donors (dated by TCRdb to 2017 to 2019). For context, the study as a whole: The roughly 670 repertoires of the first cohort and the 120 validation repertoires were produced on the same platform, according to a later analysis. Along with the approximately 600-subject first cohort, a separate validation cohort of over a hundred different subjects was used. The study aimed to test whether cataloging public T cell receptors could reveal signatures of past pathogen exposure. The study combined high-throughput TCR immunosequencing, statistical association of individual TCRs with disease status, and machine learning to predict cytomegalovirus infection status.

Reading from cysteine to phenylalanine, the CDR3 counts 16 amino acids. The sequence is cut down to CDR3 DNA, 48 bases in frame from base 1. Per the germline V gene, LGHNT is the CDR1 and FRNRAP is the CDR2. V lost 1 base and J lost 1 base, and the count of bases not matched to a germline gene is 3. Results and caveats for the whole study, not just this receptor: Across donors, most TCR sequences were observed very rarely, whereas some public TCRs were present in many individuals. The classifier was reported to diagnose cytomegalovirus status with high specificity and sensitivity in both the original cohort and the validation cohort. The study gave a list of 150 to 200 TCR beta chains associated with cytomegalovirus. A later analysis found that TCRs clustered in the first cohort also tended to co-occur in the 120 validation repertoires, with approximately 95% of cluster scores above 0. It was suggested by the authors that the approach could potentially be generalized to other disease states and immunological phenotypes. Three of the identified cytomegalovirus-associated TCR beta chains were confirmed in vitro to be specific for cytomegalovirus antigens. A later analysis had no HLA typing for the validation cohort, so co-occurrence there was scored across all 120 or so repertoires.

The library was generated by the immunoSEQ multiplex PCR assay. Turning to the authors' computational methods: To diagnose cytomegalovirus status from the catalog of TCR beta chain sequences, a statistical classification framework was built. Held by TCRdb, this immuneACCESS table contains in-frame sequences only and omits some clones. Under half of the omission traces to an unresolved V gene where checked; the cause of the rest is unknown. V and J calls and clone size follow that table, whereas D and trimming were derived from the DNA. Recorded for this sample are 71,000 or so clones; approximately 94% of them occurred a single time. Of the sample, approximately 3.4% falls within the top ten clones. The donors were included in the validation cohort of over a hundred subjects, a group kept apart from the roughly 610-subject first cohort.

This clonotype was sampled from a woman younger than 30 in good health and CMV-seropositive. Sequenced input: PBMCs. This receptor chain uses TRBV12-5 and TRBJ2-2; 7 central nucleotides agree with TRBD1. CDR3 reads: CASGLGGQLNTGELFF. The DNA sequence follows: TGTGCTAGTGGTTTGGGGGGACAGCTGAACACCGGGGAGCTGTTTTTT.